This T cell receptor (beta chain) was documented in a study of response to subunit inactivated influenza vaccine. TCRdb analysed the RT-PCR reads with MiXCR anew, one entry per CDR3 protein. The sample comprises over 750,000 distinct CDR3 sequences, 20% to 25% of which are singletons, and roughly a tenth rests with the top ten. This clonotype showed up many times. The sample here was PBMCs from blood, taken roughly 5 days after vaccination. This TCR came from a man aged 50 or older who received an inactivated influenza vaccine.

The CDR3 is CASMFWAGVDTQYF. The DNA for the CDR3 is TGTGCCAGCATGTTCTGGGCGGGCGTAGATACGCAGTATTTT. The chain has TRBV4-2 and TRBJ2-3, with D tentatively TRBD2 (5 bases). V was pared by 7 bases and J by 5 bases, with 16 bases between. The CDR3 has 14 amino acids. CDR1 is LGHNA and CDR2 is YNFKEQ in the germline V gene.